These 20 T cell receptor beta chains share one sample of origin, sequenced in a study of cytomegalovirus exposure and HLA in healthy donors. PCR involved 60 Vbeta and 13 Jbeta primers. The data were produced by immunoSEQ multiplex PCR, yet TCRdb's version contains in-frame clones alone and is incomplete. The repertoire consists of some 180,000 clones, with 77% occurring once and the leading ten covering over 1.1%. The source material was PBMCs. The origin of the receptors is a man aged 18 to 30 in good health and CMV-seronegative.

CDR3 nucleotides: TGTGCCAGTAGTCTTCATAGCGGAACCACAGATACGCAGTATTTT. It codes for CASSLHSGTTDTQYF. The chain has TRBV19 and TRBJ2-3, with TRBD2 as a possible D gene (6 bases). Deletions cut 5 bases from V and 2 bases from J, with 14 bases between. This CDR3 spans 15 amino acids. Germline CDR1 LNHDA, CDR2 SQIVND (reference sequence).

The chain links TRBV18 to TRBJ2-7; D gene uncertain. V was trimmed by 1 base and J by 5 bases, leaving 6 bases between them. The CDR3 covers 12 residues. Looked up from germline, CDR1 is KGHSH and CDR2 is LQKENI. CDR3 coding DNA: TGTGCCAGCTCACCACGTCTAGACGAGCAGTACTTC. Encoded protein: CASSPRLDEQYF.

The chain uses TRBV6-1 and TRBJ2-5; 9 bases map to TRBD1. V was clipped by 8 bases and J by 0 bases; unmatched bases: 4. The CDR3 runs 14 residues. The germline V gene encodes CDR1 MNHNS and CDR2 SASEGT. The CDR3, as DNA: TGTGCCAGCGGAAGACAGGGGGACCAAGAGACCCAGTACTTC. This encodes CASGRQGDQETQYF.

V and J are TRBV5-6 and TRBJ1-3; TRBD1 is a possible D gene (6 bases). There are 16 residues in the CDR3. Germline V CDR1 and CDR2: SGHDT, YYEEEE. V lost 0 bases and J 3 bases, leaving 13 bases between the germline ends. The CDR3 sequence: CASSLAGELSGNTIYF. The CDR3 bases are TGTGCCAGCAGCTTGGCAGGGGAATTGAGTGGAAACACCATATATTTT.

The chain has TRBV5-1 and TRBJ2-7; 10 bases map to TRBD2. The CDR3 totals 14 residues. The germline CDR1 and CDR2 sequences are SGHRS and YFSETQ. J lost 2 bases, V lost 4 bases, and 3 bases had no gene match. CDR3 nucleotides: TGCGCCAGCAGCCAAAGCGGGGGGGCCTACGAGCAGTACTTC. Encoded protein: CASSQSGGAYEQYF.

The chain employs TRBV4-2 and TRBJ1-2; D not certain. The CDR3 is 15 residues long. Trimming cost V 4 bases and J 4 bases, with 16 bases left between them. Germline CDR1 and CDR2: LGHNA and YNFKEQ. The CDR3 is CASSPSKRPLYGYTF. The CDR3 DNA is TGTGCCAGCAGCCCCTCGAAGAGGCCCCTCTATGGCTACACCTTC.

The J gene is TRBJ2-5, the V gene TRBV7-6; D gene unclear. Germline V gene data show CDR1 as SGHVS and CDR2 as FNYEAQ. The CDR3 covers 13 residues. V lost 1 base, J lost 5 bases, and 8 bases lay in between. The CDR3 DNA reads as TGTGCCAGCAGCTTAGTAGGCGGTGAGACCCAGTACTTC. Translated, it gives CASSLVGGETQYF.

The J gene is TRBJ1-1, the V gene TRBV30; 7 bases are a match to TRBD1. This CDR3 is built from 12 residues. From germline, CDR1 is GTSNPN and CDR2 SVGIG (reference sequence). V was pared by 5 bases and J by 6 bases, with 6 bases of the junction left unmatched. The CDR3 DNA sequence: TGTGCCTGGGCACAGGGGATGGCTGAAGCTTTCTTT. This sequence encodes CAWAQGMAEAFF.

This chain connects TRBV5-1 to TRBJ2-5, with D possibly matching TRBD1 (5 bases). Per germline, CDR1 SGHRS and CDR2 YFSETQ. This CDR3 is built from 14 residues. The V end lost 4 bases, the J end lost 2 bases, and 12 bases lay between the germline ends. The CDR3 DNA reads TGCGCCAGCAGCCCTAGACAGATGCAAGAGACCCAGTACTTC. It is translated as CASSPRQMQETQYF.

The table lists this clone with a few counts. The V and J genes are TRBV4-1 and TRBJ2-7, with 8 bases fitting TRBD2. The V gene's germline CDR1 is MGHRA and CDR2 YSYEKL. The CDR3 runs 16 residues. V lost 2 bases to trimming and J lost 5 bases; unmatched junction nucleotides: 11. The DNA of the CDR3 is TGCGCCAGCAGCCAATCTGTCGCGGGAGGACATCACGAGCAGTACTTC. It yields the protein CASSQSVAGGHHEQYF.

For the CDR3, the DNA is TGTGCCAGCTCACCACCACACGTGAACACCGGGGAGCTGTTTTTT. It translates to CASSPPHVNTGELFF. The chain couples TRBV18 to TRBJ2-2; D unresolved. Deletions cut 0 bases from V and 1 base from J, with 6 bases between. The germline V gene has CDR1 KGHSH and CDR2 LQKENI. This CDR3 region has 15 residues.

The rearrangement uses TRBV6-5 and TRBJ1-6; tentative D call: TRBD1 (5 bases). The length of the CDR3 is 14 residues. V lost 6 bases, J lost 4 bases, and 10 bases lay in between. Germline V gene sequence: CDR1 MNHEY, CDR2 SVGAGI. The CDR3 nucleotides read TGTGCCAGCAGGGGGCAGAAGTATAATTCACCCCTCCACTTT. This codes for CASRGQKYNSPLHF.

V and J are TRBV6-5 and TRBJ2-1, with D possibly being TRBD2 (5 bases). The CDR3 is 14 residues long. Germline values: CDR1 MNHEY, CDR2 SVGAGI. Trimming cost V 8 bases and J 0 bases, with 11 bases left between them. CDR3 in amino acids: CASGRAPSYNEQFF. The CDR3 DNA reads TGTGCCAGCGGGCGGGCCCCCTCCTACAATGAGCAGTTCTTC.

This chain joins TRBV7-6 and TRBJ2-7, with 11 bases matching TRBD1. The CDR3 loop spans 15 amino acids. CDR1 is SGHVS and CDR2 is FNYEAQ in the germline V gene. V was pared by 5 bases and J by 7 bases, with 10 bases of the junction left unmatched. The CDR3 region has the DNA TGTGCCAGCAGCCCACCCGGGACAGGGGGATGGGAGCAGTACTTC. Protein product: CASSPPGTGGWEQYF. The whole variable domain, remainder taken from reference TRBV7-6 and TRBJ2-7, is GAGVSQSPRYKVTKRGQDVALRCDPISGHVSLYWYRQALGQGPEFLTYFNYEAQQDKSGLPNDRFSAERPEGSISTLTIQRTEQRDSAMYRCASSPPGTGGWEQYFGPGTRLTVT.

This chain joins TRBV5-4 and TRBJ2-7; 13 bases align to TRBD2. The V gene's germline CDR1 is SGHNT and CDR2 YYREEE (reference sequence). J gave up 2 bases and V 2 bases, and 16 bases lay outside the gene matches. This CDR3 contains 20 residues. Here the CDR3 DNA reads TGTGCCAGCAGCTTCAATTTAGGACTAGCGGGAGCCAGTAGGGCCTACGAGCAGTACTTC. It translates to CASSFNLGLAGASRAYEQYF.

This rearrangement joins TRBV7-3 to TRBJ1-2; tentatively, D is TRBD1 (6 bases). Trimming shortened V by 3 bases and J by 4 bases, and 9 bases separated the two germline ends. This CDR3 comprises 13 residues. Per germline, CDR1 SGHTA and CDR2 FQGTGA. For the CDR3, the DNA is TGTGCCAGCAGCTTTGTAGGGGGCTATGGCTACACCTTC. This encodes CASSFVGGYGYTF.

The gene calls are TRBV19 and TRBJ2-2; 9 nucleotides line up with TRBD2. Trimming took 1 base from V and 7 from J; bases not matched to a gene: 4. The CDR3 totals 15 residues. Per germline, CDR1 LNHDA and CDR2 SQIVND (reference sequence). CDR3 in DNA: TGTGCCAGTAGTATAGGCGGGAGGGCCGTCGGGGAGCTGTTTTTT. Its translation is CASSIGGRAVGELFF. The full variable domain, its missing parts supplied by reference TRBV19 and TRBJ2-2, is DGGITQSPKYLFRKEGQNVTLSCEQNLNHDAMYWYRQDPGQGLRLIYYSQIVNDFQKGDIAEGYSVSREKKESFPLTVTSAQKNPTAFYLCASSIGGRAVGELFFGEGSRLTVL.

This chain joins TRBV5-1 and TRBJ1-3; D is unclear. This CDR3 contains 17 residues. Germline CDR1 SGHRS, CDR2 YFSETQ. The germline V and J ends were trimmed by 0 bases and 0 bases, with 13 bases remaining between them. The CDR3 reads CASSLGPSRYSGNTIYF. Here the CDR3 DNA reads TGCGCCAGCAGCTTGGGGCCCTCAAGATACTCTGGAAACACCATATATTTT.

V and J are TRBV6-4 and TRBJ1-2; weak D call: TRBD1 (6 bases). The ends were cut back, 4 bases at V and 8 bases at J, with 14 bases in the middle. The germline CDR1 and CDR2 sequences are MRHNA and SNTAGT. The CDR3 runs 13 residues. The CDR3 DNA reads as TGTGCCAGCAGTGGCCCGAGCAGGGGCGGCTACACCTTC. Encoded protein: CASSGPSRGGYTF.

This clone was seen just once. V and J are TRBV19 and TRBJ1-5, with TRBD1 matching 7 bases. Germline-derived CDR1 and CDR2 are LNHDA and SQIVND (reference sequence). The CDR3 has 13 residues. Losses at the gene ends were 7 bases for V and 5 bases for J; bases not matched to a gene: 5. The CDR3 DNA follows: TGTGCCAGTAAAATCCAGGGGGATCAGCCCCAGCATTTT. Translating gives CASKIQGDQPQHF.